Sequencing of this TCR beta chain was carried out in a study of blood T cell repertoires in COVID-19. The CDR3 runs to 15 residues. V trimming: 0 bases; J trimming: 2 bases; junction bases outside the gene matches: 4. The germline gives CDR1 KGHSH, CDR2 LQKENI. Generated by immunoSEQ multiplex PCR, the TCRdb table keeps only in-frame clones and is missing some. The sample shows 120,000 to 150,000 clones, roughly 86% of them seen only once. The sequence came from a woman aged 45 to 65 with acute or convalescent COVID-19. V is TRBV18 and J is TRBJ2-7; 7 bases are a match to TRBD1. Sequences were obtained from peripheral blood. CDR3 bases: TGTGCCAGCTCACCACCTGCAGGGGGAACCTACGAGCAGTACTTC. Amino acids: CASSPPAGGTYEQYF.